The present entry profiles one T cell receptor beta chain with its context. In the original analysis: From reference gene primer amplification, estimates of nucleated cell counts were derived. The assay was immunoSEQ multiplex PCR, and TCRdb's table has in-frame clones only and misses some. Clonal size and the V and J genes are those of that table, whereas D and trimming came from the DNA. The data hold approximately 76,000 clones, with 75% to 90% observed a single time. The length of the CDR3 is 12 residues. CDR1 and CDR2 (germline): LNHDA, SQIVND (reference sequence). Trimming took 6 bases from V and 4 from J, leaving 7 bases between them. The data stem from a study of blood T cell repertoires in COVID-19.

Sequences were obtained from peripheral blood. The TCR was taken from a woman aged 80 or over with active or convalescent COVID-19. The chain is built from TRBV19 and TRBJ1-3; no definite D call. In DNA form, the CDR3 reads TGTGCCAGTAGATCGGGGGGAAACACCATATATTTT. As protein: CASRSGGNTIYF.